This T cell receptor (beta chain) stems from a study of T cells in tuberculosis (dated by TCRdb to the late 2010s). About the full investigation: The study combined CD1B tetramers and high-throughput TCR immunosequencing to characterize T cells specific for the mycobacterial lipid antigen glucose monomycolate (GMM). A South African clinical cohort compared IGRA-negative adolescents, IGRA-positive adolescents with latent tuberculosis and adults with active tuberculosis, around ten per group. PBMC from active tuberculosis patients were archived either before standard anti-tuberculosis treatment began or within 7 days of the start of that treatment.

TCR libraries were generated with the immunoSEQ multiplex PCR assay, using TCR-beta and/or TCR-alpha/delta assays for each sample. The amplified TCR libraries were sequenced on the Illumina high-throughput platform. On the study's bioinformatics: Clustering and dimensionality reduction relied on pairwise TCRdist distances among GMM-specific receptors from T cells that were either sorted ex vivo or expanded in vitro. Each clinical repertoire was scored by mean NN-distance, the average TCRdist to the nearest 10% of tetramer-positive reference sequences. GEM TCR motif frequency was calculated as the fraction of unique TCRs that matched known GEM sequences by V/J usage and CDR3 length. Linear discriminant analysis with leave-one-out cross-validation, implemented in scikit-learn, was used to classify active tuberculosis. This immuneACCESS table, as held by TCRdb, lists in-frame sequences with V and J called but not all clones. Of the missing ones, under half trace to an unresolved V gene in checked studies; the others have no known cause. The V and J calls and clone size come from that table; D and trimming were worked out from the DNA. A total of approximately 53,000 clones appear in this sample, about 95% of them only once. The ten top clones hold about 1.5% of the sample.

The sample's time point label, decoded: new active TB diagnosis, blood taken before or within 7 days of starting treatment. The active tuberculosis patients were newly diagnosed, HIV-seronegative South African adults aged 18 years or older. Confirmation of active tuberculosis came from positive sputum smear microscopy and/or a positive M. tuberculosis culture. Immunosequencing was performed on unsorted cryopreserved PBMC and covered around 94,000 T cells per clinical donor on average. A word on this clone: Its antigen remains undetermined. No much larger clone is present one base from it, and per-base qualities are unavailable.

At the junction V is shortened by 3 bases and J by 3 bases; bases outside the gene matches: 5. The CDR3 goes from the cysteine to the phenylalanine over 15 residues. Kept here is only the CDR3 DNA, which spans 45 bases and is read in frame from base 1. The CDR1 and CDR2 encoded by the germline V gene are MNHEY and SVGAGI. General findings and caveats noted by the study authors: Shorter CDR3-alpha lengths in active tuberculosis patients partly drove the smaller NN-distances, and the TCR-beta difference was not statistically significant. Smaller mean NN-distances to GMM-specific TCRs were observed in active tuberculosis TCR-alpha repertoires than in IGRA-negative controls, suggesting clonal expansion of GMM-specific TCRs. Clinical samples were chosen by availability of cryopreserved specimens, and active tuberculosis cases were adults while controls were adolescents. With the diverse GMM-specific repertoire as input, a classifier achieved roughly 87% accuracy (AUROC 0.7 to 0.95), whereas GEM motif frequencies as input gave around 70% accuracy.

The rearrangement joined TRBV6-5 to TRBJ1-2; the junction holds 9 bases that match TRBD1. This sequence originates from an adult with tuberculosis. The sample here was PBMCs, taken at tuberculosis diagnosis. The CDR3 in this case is CASSYRDRADYGYTF. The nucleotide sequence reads TGTGCCAGCAGTTATAGGGACAGGGCGGACTATGGCTACACCTTC.